This entry is about one T cell receptor beta chain. This clonotype has a count of ten or more. Its cognate antigen has yet to be identified. No qualities accompany the bases; no much larger clone lies one base away. TCR beta CDR3 regions were amplified from RNA transcripts. The TCR CDR3 was subjected to a first round of RT-PCR using the HTBI primer set and the Qiagen OneStep RT-PCR kit. Libraries were constructed in a second round of multiplex PCR, after which size selection and purification were performed. Sequencing of the libraries was done on an Illumina HiSeq2000 using paired-end 100 bp reads. Processing in the source paper ran as follows. SOAPnuke was used to process the raw data, throwing out any read that contained adapters or uncalled bases, had a mean Phred below 15, or lacked an exact constant-primer or identifier match. COPE v1.2.5 was used to merge high-quality paired reads, and clonotypes were defined as unique nucleotide sequences. Clonotypes were aligned to IMGT TRBV, TRBD and TRBJ reference segments using MiTCR v1.1. Analysis was restricted to V-J combinations with a frequency above 0.0001, which covered 98% to 99.2% of repertoires. A TCS score was defined as the ratio between F50 (clonal expansion) and ExV (chaos), using BLOSUM62-based TCRdist between CDR3 peptides within each V-J. Welch's t-statistics and random forest reduced some 510 V-J features to about 13, which were used in a naive Bayes classifier (R e1071). Thyroid-blood repertoire similarity was quantified with the Morisita-Horn index. The public reads were run again by TCRdb, first through fastp at Q25 and then through MiXCR, and only productive beta chains were kept. For every CDR3 protein sequence, its rows merge into one entry that carries the most common genes and DNA. TCRdb, rather than the study authors, made the V and J calls. A total of roughly 500,000 distinct CDR3 sequences appear in this sample, about 45% of them only once. The top ten clones comprise 19% of the sample.

The data were obtained in a study of T cells in Graves' hyperthyroidism and ophthalmopathy (dated by TCRdb to 2018 to 2020). Regarding the research as a whole: To identify TCR V-J signatures that set the groups apart, the researchers used a discovery cohort of 100 patients, made up of 40 to 45 with Graves' ophthalmopathy and some 60 with stable Graves' hyperthyroidism. An independent validation cohort of 18 to 20 hyperthyroidism patients and more than 15 patients who later progressed to ophthalmopathy tested prospective prediction of ophthalmopathy. For training and testing, the approximately 92 patients in the discovery cohort were randomly divided in a 7:3 ratio. In addition, the study compared T-cell repertoires in thyroid tissue and in blood from a handful of Graves' hyperthyroidism patients. After blood sampling, hyperthyroidism patients were treated with methimazole at a starting dose of 30 mg daily, and ophthalmopathy patients were treated with high-dose intravenous methylprednisolone. The paper describes TCR Vbeta CDR3 sequencing of about 140 peripheral blood samples, made up of roughly 40 ophthalmopathy patients, 70 to 75 hyperthyroidism patients and approximately 17 progressor patients. What the research found in general, with its limitations: No statistical method was used to set the sample size in advance, and investigators knew the group allocation. Most expanded thyroid clonotypes (frequency above 0.001) were also detected in blood, a finding suggesting that blood repertoires may reflect thyroid immune responses. In cross-validation, a model built on a 13 V-J signature told ophthalmopathy apart from stable hyperthyroidism with less than 90% sensitivity and about 81% specificity, and in testing the same model reached 80%/75%. In validation, progression to ophthalmopathy was predicted by the model with 70.59% sensitivity and 72.22% specificity, a median of approximately 6.5 months before onset.

Patients with uncontrolled infections, other autoimmune diseases, pregnancy or lactation were excluded. Clinical symptoms, serum thyroxine and TRAb, thyroid ultrasound, and orbital computed tomography formed the basis for the diagnoses. Total RNA was extracted with Trizol reagent, and quality was checked on an Agilent 2100 Bioanalyzer. The sequenced material came from peripheral blood or thyroid tissue (not recorded which). The sequence was obtained from an adult woman with Graves' disease, either hyperthyroidism or ophthalmopathy (not recorded which).

The CDR3 reads as follows: CASSLAGRGGNQPQHF. The bases are TGTGCCAGCAGCTTAGCGGGGCGGGGAGGCAATCAGCCCCAGCATTTT. The chain couples TRBV7-8 to TRBJ1-5; the D gene is perhaps TRBD1, from 5 matching bases. CDR1 and CDR2 were assigned from the germline V gene as SGHVS and FQNEAQ. V is shortened by 0 bases, J by 2 bases, and the region joining them spans 11 bases. From the cysteine through the phenylalanine, the CDR3 covers 16 amino acids. Kept here is only the CDR3 DNA, which spans 48 bases and is read in frame from base 1.